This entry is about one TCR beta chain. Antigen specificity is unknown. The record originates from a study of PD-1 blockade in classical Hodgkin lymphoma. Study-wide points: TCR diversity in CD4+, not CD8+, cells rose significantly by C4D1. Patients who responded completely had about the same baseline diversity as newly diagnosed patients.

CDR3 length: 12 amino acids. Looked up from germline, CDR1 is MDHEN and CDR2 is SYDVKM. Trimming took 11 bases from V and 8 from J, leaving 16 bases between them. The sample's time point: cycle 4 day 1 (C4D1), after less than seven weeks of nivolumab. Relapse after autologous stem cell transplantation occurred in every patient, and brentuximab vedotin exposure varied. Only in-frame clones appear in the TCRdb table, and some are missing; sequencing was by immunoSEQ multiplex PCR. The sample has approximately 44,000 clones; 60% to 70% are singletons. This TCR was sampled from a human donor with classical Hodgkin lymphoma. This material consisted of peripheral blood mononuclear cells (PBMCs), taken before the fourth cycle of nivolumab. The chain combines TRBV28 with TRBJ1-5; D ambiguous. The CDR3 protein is CAATGQFEPQHF. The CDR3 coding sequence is TGTGCCGCGACGGGTCAGTTTGAGCCCCAGCATTTT.